The entry below describes one T cell receptor (beta chain). These data are taken from a study of cytomegalovirus exposure and HLA in healthy donors. PCR involved 60 Vbeta and 13 Jbeta primers. Assay: immunoSEQ multiplex PCR; the TCRdb copy retains only in-frame clones and omits some. The sample lists about 70,000 clones, just over 65% seen once, with about 10% in the top ten. Germline lookup yields CDR1 SGDLS and CDR2 YYNGEE. The V segment lost 0 bases and the J segment 7 bases; nucleotides outside the gene matches: 5. This CDR3 has 15 amino acids. This TCR came from a woman aged 25 to 39 in good health and CMV-seronegative. This chain joins TRBV9 and TRBJ1-5; 9 nucleotides match TRBD1. Sequenced sample: PBMCs. CDR3 in DNA: TGTGCCAGCAGCGTAGGGGGGACAGGGAACCAGCCCCAGCATTTT. It codes for CASSVGGTGNQPQHF.